This T cell receptor (beta chain) was identified in a study of identical twins' blood T cells. Findings of the study overall: Twin similarity might stem from environmental factors, not only genetics. Top TCRbeta clonotypes were shared more with twin than unrelated donors.

Comment on this clonotype: Its cognate antigen is unknown.

The CDR3 covers 14 residues. CDR1 is SEHNR and CDR2 is FQNEAQ in the germline V gene (reference sequence). V shed 5 bases, J shed 5 bases, and the junction held 8 bases outside the gene matches. TCR cDNA libraries were made from RNA using a previously described, modified protocol. TCRdb called the 5' RACE reads again in MiXCR, with one record for every CDR3 protein. Of 400,000 or so distinct CDR3 sequences in the sample, 28% are singletons; the top ten hold more than 5.5%. The sequence was collected from a woman aged 18 to 55 in good health. This chain uses TRBV7-9 with TRBJ1-1; 7 bases line up with TRBD1. Specimen: PBMCs. The CDR3, as DNA: TGTGCCAGCAGCCAACAGGGGATGGGAACTGAAGCTTTCTTT. This sequence encodes CASSQQGMGTEAFF.